This is a list of T cell receptor beta chains from one sample in a study of cytomegalovirus exposure and HLA in healthy donors. TCRdb's table, derived via immunoSEQ multiplex PCR, lists solely in-frame clones and lacks some. The sample records 300,000 or so clones, approximately 91% being singletons. The specimen sequenced was PBMCs. Every receptor here comes from a man aged 30 to 39 in good health and CMV-seronegative. Each CDR3 is given with its conserved first and last residue.

j_gene: TRBJ1-5; v_gene: TRBV7-2; CDR3aa: CASSPPGTGNQPQHF
j_gene: TRBJ2-4; v_gene: TRBV2; CDR3aa: CASSEYVLRQGKNIQYF
j_gene: TRBJ2-5; v_gene: TRBV12-5; CDR3aa: CASGPPAGKETQYF
j_gene: TRBJ2-7; v_gene: TRBV11-2; CDR3aa: CASSFGGGVTYEQYF
j_gene: TRBJ1-1; v_gene: TRBV4-3; CDR3aa: CASSLSIGAGVNTEAFF
j_gene: TRBJ1-5; v_gene: TRBV7-9; CDR3aa: CASSLGGGYQPQHF
j_gene: TRBJ2-1; v_gene: TRBV30; CDR3aa: CAWSVGGGYNEQFF
j_gene: TRBJ2-3; v_gene: TRBV7-2; CDR3aa: CASSRPAGGTDTQYF
j_gene: TRBJ2-2; v_gene: TRBV6-5; CDR3aa: CASSYRDMYTGELFF
j_gene: TRBJ2-3; v_gene: TRBV19; CDR3aa: CASSIASLTDTQYF
j_gene: TRBJ2-5; v_gene: TRBV2; CDR3aa: CASINRQETQYF
j_gene: TRBJ1-1; v_gene: TRBV7-2; CDR3aa: CASSPPGVAGGTEAFF
j_gene: TRBJ2-1; v_gene: TRBV2; CDR3aa: CASTPTLREQFF
j_gene: TRBJ2-7; v_gene: TRBV5-1; CDR3aa: CASSLERLSSYEQYF
j_gene: TRBJ1-2; v_gene: TRBV5-4; CDR3aa: CASSTGGGGGYTF
j_gene: TRBJ2-1; v_gene: TRBV4-2; CDR3aa: CASSQPVDNEQFF
j_gene: TRBJ2-5; v_gene: TRBV11-2; CDR3aa: CASSSGTGRGETQYF
j_gene: TRBJ1-4; v_gene: TRBV5-6; CDR3aa: CASQFTSNEKLFF